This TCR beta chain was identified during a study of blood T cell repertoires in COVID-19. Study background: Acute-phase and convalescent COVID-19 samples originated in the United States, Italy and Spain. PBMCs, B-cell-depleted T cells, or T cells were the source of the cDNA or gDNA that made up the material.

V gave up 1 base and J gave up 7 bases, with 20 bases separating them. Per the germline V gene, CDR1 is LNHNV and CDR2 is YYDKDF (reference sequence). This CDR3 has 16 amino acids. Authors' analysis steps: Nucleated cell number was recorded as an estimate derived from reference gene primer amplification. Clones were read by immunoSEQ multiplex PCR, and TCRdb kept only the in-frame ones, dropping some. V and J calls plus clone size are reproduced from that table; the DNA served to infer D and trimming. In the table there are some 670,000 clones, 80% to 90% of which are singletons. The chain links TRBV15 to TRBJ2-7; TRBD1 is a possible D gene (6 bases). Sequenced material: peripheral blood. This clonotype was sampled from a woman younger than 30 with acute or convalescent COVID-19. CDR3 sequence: CATSRGNTGMGTEQYF. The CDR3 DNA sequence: TGTGCCACCAGCAGAGGGAATACAGGGATGGGTACGGAGCAGTACTTC.